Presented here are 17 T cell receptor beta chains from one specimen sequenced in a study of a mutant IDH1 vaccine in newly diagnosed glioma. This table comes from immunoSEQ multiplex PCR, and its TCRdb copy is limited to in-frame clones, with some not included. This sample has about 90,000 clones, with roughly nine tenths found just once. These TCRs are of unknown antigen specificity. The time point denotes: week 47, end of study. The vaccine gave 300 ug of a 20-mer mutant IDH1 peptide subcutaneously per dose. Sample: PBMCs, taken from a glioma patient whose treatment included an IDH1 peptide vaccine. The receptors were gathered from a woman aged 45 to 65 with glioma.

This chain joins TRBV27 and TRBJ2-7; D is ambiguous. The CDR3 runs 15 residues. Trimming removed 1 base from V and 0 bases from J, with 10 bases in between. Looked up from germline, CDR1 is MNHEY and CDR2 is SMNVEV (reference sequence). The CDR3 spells CASSLYGADSYEQYF. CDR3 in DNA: TGTGCCAGCAGTTTATACGGAGCAGACTCCTACGAGCAGTACTTC.

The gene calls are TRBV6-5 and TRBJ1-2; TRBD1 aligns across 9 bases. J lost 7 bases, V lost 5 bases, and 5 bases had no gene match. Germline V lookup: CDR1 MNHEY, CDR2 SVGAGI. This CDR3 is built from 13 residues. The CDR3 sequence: CASSTPDRGGYTF. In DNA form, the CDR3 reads TGTGCCAGCAGTACCCCGGACAGGGGTGGCTACACCTTC.

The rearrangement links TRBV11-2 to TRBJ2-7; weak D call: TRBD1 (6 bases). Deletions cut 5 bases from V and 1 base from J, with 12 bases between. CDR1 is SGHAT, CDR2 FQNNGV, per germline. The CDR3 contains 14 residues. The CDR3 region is CASSPRQESYEQYF. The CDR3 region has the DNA TGTGCCAGCAGCCCAAGACAGGAGTCCTACGAGCAGTACTTC. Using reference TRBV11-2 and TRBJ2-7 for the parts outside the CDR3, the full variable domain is EAGVAQSPRYKIIEKRQSVAFWCNPISGHATLYWYQQILGQGPKLLIQFQNNGVVDDSQLPKDRFSAERLKGVDSTLKIQPAKLEDSAVYLCASSPRQESYEQYFGPGTRLTVT.

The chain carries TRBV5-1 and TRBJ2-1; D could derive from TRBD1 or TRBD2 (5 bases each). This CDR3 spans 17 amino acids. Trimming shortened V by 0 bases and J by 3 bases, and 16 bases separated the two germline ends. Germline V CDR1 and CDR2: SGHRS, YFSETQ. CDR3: CASSLGLAGTGYNEQFF. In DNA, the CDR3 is TGCGCCAGCAGCTTGGGACTCGCAGGGACGGGCTACAATGAGCAGTTCTTC.

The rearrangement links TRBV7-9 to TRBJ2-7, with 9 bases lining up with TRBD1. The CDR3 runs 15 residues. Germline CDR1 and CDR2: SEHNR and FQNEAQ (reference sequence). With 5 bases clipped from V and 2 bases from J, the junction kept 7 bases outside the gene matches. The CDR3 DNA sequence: TGTGCCAGCAGCAAAAAACAGGGGGCCACCTACGAGCAGTACTTC. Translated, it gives CASSKKQGATYEQYF.

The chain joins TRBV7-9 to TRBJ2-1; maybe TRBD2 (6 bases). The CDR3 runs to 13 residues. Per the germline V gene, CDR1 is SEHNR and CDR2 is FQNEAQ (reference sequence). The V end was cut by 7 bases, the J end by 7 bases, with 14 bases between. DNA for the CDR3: TGTGCCAGCACTTGGACCGGGACTAATGAGCAGTTCTTC. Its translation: CASTWTGTNEQFF.

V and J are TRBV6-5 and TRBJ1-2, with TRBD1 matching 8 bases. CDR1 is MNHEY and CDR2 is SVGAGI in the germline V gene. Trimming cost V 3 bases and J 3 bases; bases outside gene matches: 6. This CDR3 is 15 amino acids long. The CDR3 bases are TGTGCCAGCAGTTATCAGACAGGGGCTTACTATGGCTACACCTTC. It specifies CASSYQTGAYYGYTF.

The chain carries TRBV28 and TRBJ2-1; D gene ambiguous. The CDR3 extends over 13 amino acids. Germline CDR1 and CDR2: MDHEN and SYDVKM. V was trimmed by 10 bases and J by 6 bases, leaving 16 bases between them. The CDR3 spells CATLSDSTNEQFF. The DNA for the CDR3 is TGTGCCACCCTCTCGGATTCGACCAATGAGCAGTTCTTC.

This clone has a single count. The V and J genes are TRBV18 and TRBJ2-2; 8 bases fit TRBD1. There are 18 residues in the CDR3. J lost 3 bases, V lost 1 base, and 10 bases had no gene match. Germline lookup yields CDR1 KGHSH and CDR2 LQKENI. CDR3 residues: CASSPLGQGALDTGELFF. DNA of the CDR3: TGTGCCAGCTCACCACTAGGGCAGGGGGCGCTTGACACCGGGGAGCTGTTTTTT.

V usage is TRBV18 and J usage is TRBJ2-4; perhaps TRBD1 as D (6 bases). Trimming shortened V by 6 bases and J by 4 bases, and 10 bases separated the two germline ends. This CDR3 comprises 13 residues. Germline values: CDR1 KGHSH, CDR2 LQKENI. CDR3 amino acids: CASSLGAKNIQYF. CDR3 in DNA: TGTGCCAGCTCTCTGGGGGCTAAAAACATTCAGTACTTC.

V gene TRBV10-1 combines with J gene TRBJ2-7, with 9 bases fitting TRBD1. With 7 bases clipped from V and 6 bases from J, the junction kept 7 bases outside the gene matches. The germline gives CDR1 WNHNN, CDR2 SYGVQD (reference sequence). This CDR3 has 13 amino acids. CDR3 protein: CASTDRGWAEQYF. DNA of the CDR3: TGCGCCAGCACCGACAGGGGGTGGGCCGAGCAGTACTTC.

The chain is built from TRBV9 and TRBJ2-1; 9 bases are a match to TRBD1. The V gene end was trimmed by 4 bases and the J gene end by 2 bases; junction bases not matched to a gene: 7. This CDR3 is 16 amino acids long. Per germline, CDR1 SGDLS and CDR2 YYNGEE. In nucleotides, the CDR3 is TGTGCCAGCAGCTTGCAGGGACAGGGCACCTACAATGAGCAGTTCTTC. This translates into CASSLQGQGTYNEQFF. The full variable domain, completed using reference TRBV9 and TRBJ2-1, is DSGVTQTPKHLITATGQRVTLRCSPRSGDLSVYWYQQSLDQGLQFLIQYYNGEERAKGNILERFSAQQFPDLHSELNLSSLELGDSALYFCASSLQGQGTYNEQFFGPGTRLTVL.

The CDR3 DNA reads as TGCGCCAGCAGCCCATCAGGGGGACTAGCGGGAGACGAGCAGTACTTC. Its protein product is CASSPSGGLAGDEQYF. V gene TRBV5-1 combines with J gene TRBJ2-7, with 14 nucleotides matching TRBD2. Germline CDR1 and CDR2: SGHRS and YFSETQ. The CDR3 sequence is 16 residues long. V lost 4 bases to trimming and J lost 5 bases; unmatched junction nucleotides: 8.

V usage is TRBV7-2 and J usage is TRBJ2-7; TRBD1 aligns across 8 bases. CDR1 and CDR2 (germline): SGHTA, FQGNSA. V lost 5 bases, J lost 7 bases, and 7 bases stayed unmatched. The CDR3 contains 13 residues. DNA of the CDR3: TGTGCCAGCAGCACGGGACAGGCGAGAGAGCAGTACTTC. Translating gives CASSTGQAREQYF. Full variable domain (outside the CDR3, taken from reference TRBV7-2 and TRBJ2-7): GAGVSQSPSNKVTEKGKDVELRCDPISGHTALYWYRQSLGQGLEFLIYFQGNSAPDKSGLPSDRFSAERTGGSVSTLTIQRTQQEDSAVYLCASSTGQAREQYFGPGTRLTVT.

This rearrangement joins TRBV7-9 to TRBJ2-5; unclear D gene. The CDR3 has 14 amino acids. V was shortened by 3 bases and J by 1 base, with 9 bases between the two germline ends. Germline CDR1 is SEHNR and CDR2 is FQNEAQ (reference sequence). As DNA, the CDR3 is TGTGCCAGCAGCTTTTTAGGGCCCCAAGAGACCCAGTACTTC. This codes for CASSFLGPQETQYF.

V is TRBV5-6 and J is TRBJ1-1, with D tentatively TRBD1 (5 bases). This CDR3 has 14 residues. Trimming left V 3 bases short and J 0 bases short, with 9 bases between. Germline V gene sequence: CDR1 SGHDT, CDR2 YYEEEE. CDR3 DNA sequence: TGTGCCAGCAGCTGGGGCCACATGAACACTGAAGCTTTCTTT. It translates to CASSWGHMNTEAFF.

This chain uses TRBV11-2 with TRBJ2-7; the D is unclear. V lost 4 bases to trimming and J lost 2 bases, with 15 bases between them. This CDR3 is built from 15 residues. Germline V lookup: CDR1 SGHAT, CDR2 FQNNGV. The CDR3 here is CASSSIKTGPYEQYF. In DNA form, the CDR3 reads TGTGCCAGCAGCTCGATTAAAACGGGCCCCTACGAGCAGTACTTC. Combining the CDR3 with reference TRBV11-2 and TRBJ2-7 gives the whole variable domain EAGVAQSPRYKIIEKRQSVAFWCNPISGHATLYWYQQILGQGPKLLIQFQNNGVVDDSQLPKDRFSAERLKGVDSTLKIQPAKLEDSAVYLCASSSIKTGPYEQYFGPGTRLTVT.